The TCR beta chain described here comes from a study of CXCR3-negative and CXCR3-positive naive CD8 T cells. Study at large: Sequencing yielded approximately 130 million TRB reads, roughly 1.5 +/- 0.3 million per library. Findings and limits, study-wide: Similar TRBV-TRBJ usage characterized naive CXCR3-negative and CXCR3-positive cells; memory cells differed. The naive subsets expressed comparable surface CD5, and the authors inferred TCR strength from TRB CDR3 properties. Diversity proved comparably high across both naive subsets and much lower in memory CD8+ cells.

For this clonotype: The antigen is unknown.

UMI-tagged TRB cDNA libraries were built via 5' RACE. No DNA is given; TCRdb re-called the 5' RACE reads and lists each CDR3 protein once. The sample has nearly 45,000 distinct CDR3 sequences. Sequenced input: memory CD8+ T cells from blood. The receptor comes from a human donor in good health. Some clones in this sample may be carry-over from other donors' samples.

CDR3 sequence: CATSDPDSPYNEQFF. This chain links TRBV24-1 with TRBJ2-1. CDR1 is KGHDR and CDR2 is SFDVKD in the germline V gene. The CDR3 spans 15 residues.